This TCR beta chain was obtained from a study of early stage breast cancer tumors. Study overall: Most invasive tumors, about 75% of the 16, were ER+/PR+/HER2-.

Trimming took 0 bases from V and 2 from J, leaving 14 bases between them. There are 16 residues in the CDR3. CDR1 and CDR2 (germline): LGHNA, YNFKEQ. TCRdb keeps only in-frame clones here, not all; method: immunoSEQ multiplex PCR. The sample includes about 58,000 clones, approximately 80% of them seen just once. This clone was found once. Its cognate antigen is unknown. Findings and limits, study-wide: Tumors had approximately 2.5-fold higher T cell density than normal breast. Most shared enriched TCRB sequences were commonly generated ones. Comparing each tissue with blood distinguished tumor from normal in most of the 16 patients.

The clonotype was recovered from a person aged 25 to 40 with breast cancer. Input material: blood. The chain links TRBV4-2 to TRBJ2-7; the D is unclear. The CDR3 region is CASSQDRSPPTYEQYF. CDR3 bases: TGTGCCAGCAGCCAAGACAGAAGCCCACCGACCTACGAGCAGTACTTC.